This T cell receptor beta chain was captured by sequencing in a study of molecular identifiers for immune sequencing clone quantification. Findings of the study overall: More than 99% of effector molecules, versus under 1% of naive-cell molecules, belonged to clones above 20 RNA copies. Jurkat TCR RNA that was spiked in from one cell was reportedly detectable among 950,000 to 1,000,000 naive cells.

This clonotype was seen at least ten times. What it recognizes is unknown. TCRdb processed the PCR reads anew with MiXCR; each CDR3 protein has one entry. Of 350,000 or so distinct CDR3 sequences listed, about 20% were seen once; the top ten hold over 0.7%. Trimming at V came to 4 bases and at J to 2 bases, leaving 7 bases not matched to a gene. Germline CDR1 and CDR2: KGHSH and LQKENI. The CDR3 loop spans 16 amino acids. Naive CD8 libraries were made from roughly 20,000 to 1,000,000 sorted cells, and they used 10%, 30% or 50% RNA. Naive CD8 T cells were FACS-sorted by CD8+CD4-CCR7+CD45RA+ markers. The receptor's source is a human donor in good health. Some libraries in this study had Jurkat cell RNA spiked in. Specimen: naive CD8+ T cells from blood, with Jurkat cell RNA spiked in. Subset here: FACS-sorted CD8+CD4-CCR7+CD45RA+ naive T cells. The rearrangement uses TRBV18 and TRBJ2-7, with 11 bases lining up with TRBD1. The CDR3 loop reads CASSLIPGQGAYEQYF. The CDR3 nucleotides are TGTGCCAGCTCACTCATTCCGGGACAGGGGGCCTACGAGCAGTACTTC.